The rows below give T cell receptor beta chains drawn from one sample of a study of blood T cell repertoires in COVID-19. Measured with immunoSEQ multiplex PCR; TCRdb has only the in-frame clones, and not every one. The data hold some 31,000 clones, with about 90% observed a single time. Sequences were obtained from peripheral blood. The receptors shown here come from a man in his 70s with active or convalescent COVID-19. Both conserved end residues are part of each CDR3. Fields, in order: D gene, V gene, J gene, CDR3 DNA, CDR3 protein. A D gene is named only where the DNA matches it firmly.

D gene: NA; V gene: TRBV4-1; J gene: TRBJ2-5; CDR3 DNA: TGCGCCAGCAGCCAAGGCGGCAGTCAAGAGACCCAGTACTTC; CDR3 protein: CASSQGGSQETQYF
D gene: TRBD1; V gene: TRBV10-3; J gene: TRBJ2-7; CDR3 DNA: TGTGCCATCAGTGAGCCCCCGGGACAGGGGGTTTACGAGCAGTACTTC; CDR3 protein: CAISEPPGQGVYEQYF
D gene: NA; V gene: TRBV30; J gene: TRBJ1-6; CDR3 DNA: TGTGCCTGGAACCTGGAGGGAAATAATTCACCCCTCCACTTT; CDR3 protein: CAWNLEGNNSPLHF
D gene: NA; V gene: TRBV4-1; J gene: TRBJ1-3; CDR3 DNA: TGCGCCAGCAGCCAAGATGCGAGATACAGGGAGGGTTCTGGAAACACCATATATTTT; CDR3 protein: CASSQDARYREGSGNTIYF
D gene: NA; V gene: TRBV9; J gene: TRBJ2-1; CDR3 DNA: TGTGCCAGCAGCGTAGGGGAGCCGGCGGCAGTCGAGCAGTTCTTC; CDR3 protein: CASSVGEPAAVEQFF
D gene: TRBD1; V gene: TRBV6-4; J gene: TRBJ1-1; CDR3 DNA: TGTGCCAGCAGTTGGAGCACAGGGGGCGAGGAAGCTTTCTTT; CDR3 protein: CASSWSTGGEEAFF
D gene: NA; V gene: TRBV5-1; J gene: TRBJ1-1; CDR3 DNA: TGCGCCAGCAGCTTGCAGGAATCTCGCACTGAAGCTTTCTTT; CDR3 protein: CASSLQESRTEAFF
D gene: NA; V gene: TRBV6-5; J gene: TRBJ1-1; CDR3 DNA: TGTGCCAGCAGTCCCTGGACACGCACTGAAGCTTTCTTT; CDR3 protein: CASSPWTRTEAFF
D gene: NA; V gene: TRBV5-1; J gene: TRBJ1-1; CDR3 DNA: TGCGCCAGCAGCTTCGAGGGTCGGCGCACTGAAGCTTTCTTT; CDR3 protein: CASSFEGRRTEAFF
D gene: NA; V gene: TRBV20-1; J gene: TRBJ2-4; CDR3 DNA: TGCAGTGCTAGTTGGGGCACCAAAAACATTCAGTACTTC; CDR3 protein: CSASWGTKNIQYF
D gene: TRBD2; V gene: TRBV9; J gene: TRBJ2-5; CDR3 DNA: TGTGCCAGCAGCGTAGGGCTAGCGGGGACGACCCAGTACTTC; CDR3 protein: CASSVGLAGTTQYF
D gene: NA; V gene: TRBV5-1; J gene: TRBJ2-7; CDR3 DNA: TGCGCCAGCAGCTTGAACGTCGGACTGAACTCCTACGAGCAGTACTTC; CDR3 protein: CASSLNVGLNSYEQYF
D gene: NA; V gene: TRBV5-1; J gene: TRBJ1-4; CDR3 DNA: TGCGCCAGCAGCTTGGAAGGCGTAGGGGGTGAAAAACTGTTTTTT; CDR3 protein: CASSLEGVGGEKLFF
D gene: NA; V gene: TRBV19; J gene: TRBJ1-1; CDR3 DNA: TGTGCCAGTAGTATAGCGACAGACACTGAAGCTTTCTTT; CDR3 protein: CASSIATDTEAFF
D gene: NA; V gene: TRBV7-9; J gene: TRBJ1-5; CDR3 DNA: TGTGCCAGCAGCCGGGAGACCCGTCAGCCCCAGCATTTT; CDR3 protein: CASSRETRQPQHF
D gene: NA; V gene: TRBV9; J gene: TRBJ1-1; CDR3 DNA: TGTGCCAGCAGCGTCCTCGGAGGGGAACACACTGAAGCTTTCTTT; CDR3 protein: CASSVLGGEHTEAFF
D gene: NA; V gene: TRBV10-3; J gene: TRBJ1-2; CDR3 DNA: TGTGCCATCAGCTCCGGGACACCAAGGAAGAACGGCTACACCTTC; CDR3 protein: CAISSGTPRKNGYTF
D gene: TRBD2; V gene: TRBV10-3; J gene: TRBJ2-1; CDR3 DNA: TGTGCCATCAGACTAGCGGGGGGCAATGAGCAGTTCTTC; CDR3 protein: CAIRLAGGNEQFF
D gene: TRBD2; V gene: TRBV9; J gene: TRBJ2-7; CDR3 DNA: TGTGCCAGCAGCGTAGTAGCGGGAGGAGACGAGCAGTACTTC; CDR3 protein: CASSVVAGGDEQYF
D gene: NA; V gene: TRBV7-9; J gene: TRBJ1-4; CDR3 DNA: TGTGCCAGCAGCTCCCAGGGGCCTGGAAAACTGTTTTTT; CDR3 protein: CASSSQGPGKLFF